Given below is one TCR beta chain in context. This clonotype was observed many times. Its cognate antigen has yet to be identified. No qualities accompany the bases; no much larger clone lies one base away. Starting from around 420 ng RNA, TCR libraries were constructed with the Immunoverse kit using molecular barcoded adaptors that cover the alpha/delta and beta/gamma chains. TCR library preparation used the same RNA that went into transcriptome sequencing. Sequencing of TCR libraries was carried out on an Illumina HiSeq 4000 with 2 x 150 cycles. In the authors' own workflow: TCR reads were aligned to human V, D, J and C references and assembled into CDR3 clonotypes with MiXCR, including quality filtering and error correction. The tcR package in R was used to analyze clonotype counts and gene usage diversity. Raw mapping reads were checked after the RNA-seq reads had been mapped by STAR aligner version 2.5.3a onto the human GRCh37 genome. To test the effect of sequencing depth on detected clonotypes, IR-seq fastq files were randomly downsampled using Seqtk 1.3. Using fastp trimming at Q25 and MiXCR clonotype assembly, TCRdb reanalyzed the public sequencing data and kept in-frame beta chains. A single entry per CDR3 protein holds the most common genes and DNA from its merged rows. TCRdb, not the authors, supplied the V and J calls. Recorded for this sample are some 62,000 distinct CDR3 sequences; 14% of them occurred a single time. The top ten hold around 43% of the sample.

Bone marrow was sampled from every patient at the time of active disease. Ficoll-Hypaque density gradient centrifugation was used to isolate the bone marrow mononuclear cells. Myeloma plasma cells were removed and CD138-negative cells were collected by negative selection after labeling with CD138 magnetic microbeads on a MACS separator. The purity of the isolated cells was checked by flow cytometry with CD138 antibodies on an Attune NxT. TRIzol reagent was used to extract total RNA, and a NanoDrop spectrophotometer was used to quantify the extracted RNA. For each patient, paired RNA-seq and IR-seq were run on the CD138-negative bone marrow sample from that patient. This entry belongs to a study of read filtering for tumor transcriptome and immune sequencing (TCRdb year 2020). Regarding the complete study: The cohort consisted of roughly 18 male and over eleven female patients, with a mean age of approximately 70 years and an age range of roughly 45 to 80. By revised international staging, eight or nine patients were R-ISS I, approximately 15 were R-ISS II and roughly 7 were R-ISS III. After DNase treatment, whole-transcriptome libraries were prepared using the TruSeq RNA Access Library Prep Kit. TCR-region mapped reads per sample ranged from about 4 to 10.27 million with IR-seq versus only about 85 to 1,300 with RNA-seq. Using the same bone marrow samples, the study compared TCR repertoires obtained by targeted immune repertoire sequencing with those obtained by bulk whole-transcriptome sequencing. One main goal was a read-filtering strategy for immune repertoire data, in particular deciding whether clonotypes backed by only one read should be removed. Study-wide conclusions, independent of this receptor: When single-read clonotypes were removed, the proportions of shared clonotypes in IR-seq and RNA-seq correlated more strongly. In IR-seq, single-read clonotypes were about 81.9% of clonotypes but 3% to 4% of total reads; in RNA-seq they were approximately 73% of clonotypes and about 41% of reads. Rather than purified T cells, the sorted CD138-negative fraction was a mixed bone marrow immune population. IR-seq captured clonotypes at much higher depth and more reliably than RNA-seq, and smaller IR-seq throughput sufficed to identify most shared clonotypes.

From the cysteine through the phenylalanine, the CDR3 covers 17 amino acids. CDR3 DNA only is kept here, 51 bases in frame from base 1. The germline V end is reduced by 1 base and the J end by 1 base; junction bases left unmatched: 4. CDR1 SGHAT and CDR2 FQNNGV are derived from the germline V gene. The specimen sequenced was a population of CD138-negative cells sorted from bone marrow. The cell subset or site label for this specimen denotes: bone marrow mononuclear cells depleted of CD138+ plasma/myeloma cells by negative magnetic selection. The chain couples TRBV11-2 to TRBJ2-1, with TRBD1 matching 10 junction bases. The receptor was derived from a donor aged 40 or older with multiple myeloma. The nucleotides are TGTGCCAGCAGCTTAGTCGGGACAGGGGAATCCTACAATGAGCAGTTCTTC. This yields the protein CASSLVGTGESYNEQFF. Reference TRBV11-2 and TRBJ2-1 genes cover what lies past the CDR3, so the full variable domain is EAGVAQSPRYKIIEKRQSVAFWCNPISGHATLYWYQQILGQGPKLLIQFQNNGVVDDSQLPKDRFSAERLKGVDSTLKIQPAKLEDSAVYLCASSLVGTGESYNEQFFGPGTRLTVL.